These 27 T cell receptor beta chains originate from one sample sequenced in a study of control samples from healthy donors and cancer patients (dated by TCRdb to about 2020). The library was prepared using the immunoSEQ multiplex PCR assay. As stored in TCRdb, this immuneACCESS dataset retains in-frame rearrangements with V and J assigned. A fraction of the clones does not appear; measured against another copy, unresolved V genes explain less than half of the discrepancy, and the remainder lacks a known reason. The sample records under 150,000 clones, around nine tenths of which are singletons. The ten biggest clones cover about 2.5% of the sample. The sequencing sample was made of blood. The receptors stem from a woman aged 70-85 years in good health.

The chain links TRBV7-9 to TRBJ1-3, with D maybe TRBD1 (6 bases). With 3 bases removed from V and 0 bases from J, the gap between germline ends came to 21 bases. Germline V gene lookup returns CDR1 SEHNR and CDR2 FQNEAQ (reference sequence). The CDR3 is 19 amino acids. CDR3 residues: CASSFGTTYLRNSGNTIYF. The CDR3 region has the DNA TGTGCCAGCAGCTTTGGGACAACTTACCTTCGGAACTCTGGAAACACCATATATTTT. Together with reference TRBV7-9 and TRBJ1-3, the CDR3 gives the full variable domain: DTGVSQNPRHKITKRGQNVTFRCDPISEHNRLYWYRQTLGQGPEFLTYFQNEAQLEKSRLLSDRFSAERPKGSFSTLEIQRTEQGDSAMYLCASSFGTTYLRNSGNTIYFGEGSWLTVV.

J is TRBJ2-5 and V is TRBV5-1, with D perhaps matching TRBD2 (7 bases). Trimming took 5 bases from V and 0 from J, leaving 20 bases between them. Looked up from germline, CDR1 is SGHRS and CDR2 is YFSETQ. This CDR3 comprises 17 residues. CDR3 DNA sequence: TGCGCCAGCAGTACAGGGAGGGGGGACATTGACCAAGAGACCCAGTACTTC. Its translation is CASSTGRGDIDQETQYF.

The chain has TRBV4-3 and TRBJ2-5; no clear D. The germline V gene encodes CDR1 LGHNA and CDR2 YSLEER. Trimming pared 0 bases from V and 2 bases from J, leaving 13 bases between. The CDR3 totals 16 residues. CDR3 in amino acids: CASSQDVLGGQETQYF. In nucleotides, the CDR3 is TGCGCCAGCAGCCAAGACGTTTTAGGTGGTCAAGAGACCCAGTACTTC.

This clone was counted a single time. V gene TRBV6-5 combines with J gene TRBJ1-2; possibly TRBD1 for D (6 bases). V lost 7 bases to trimming and J lost 7 bases, with 22 bases between them. Germline V gives CDR1 MNHEY, CDR2 SVGAGI. The CDR3 has 15 residues. The CDR3 region has the DNA TGTGCCAGCATCGAAGACCCCCAGGGGTACCGTGGCTACACCTTC. Its protein is CASIEDPQGYRGYTF.

This clone showed up just once. The chain joins TRBV18 to TRBJ2-5; 7 nucleotides match TRBD1. V was pared by 5 bases and J by 3 bases, with 6 bases of the junction left unmatched. The germline V gene encodes CDR1 KGHSH and CDR2 LQKENI. This CDR3 has 14 amino acids. CDR3 in DNA: TGTGCCAGCTCATTCCGGGACAGAGAAGAGACCCAGTACTTC. Translated: CASSFRDREETQYF. The full variable domain, rest sourced from reference TRBV18 and TRBJ2-5, is NAGVMQNPRHLVRRRGQEARLRCSPMKGHSHVYWYRQLPEEGLKFMVYLQKENIIDESGMPKERFSAEFPKEGPSILRIQQVVRGDSAAYFCASSFRDREETQYFGPGTRLLVL.

The CDR3 DNA reads as TGTGCCAGTAGTATGGGGGCCGCCCAAGAGACCCAGTACTTC. It is translated as CASSMGAAQETQYF. This chain links TRBV19 with TRBJ2-5, with D tentatively TRBD1 (6 bases). V lost 3 bases and J 1 base, leaving 9 bases between the germline ends. The CDR3 extends over 14 amino acids. The V gene's germline CDR1 is LNHDA and CDR2 SQIVND (reference sequence).

This chain links TRBV6-5 with TRBJ2-7; D possibly matches TRBD1 or TRBD2 (5 bases each). V lost 7 bases to trimming and J lost 1 base, with 17 bases between them. The CDR3 totals 15 residues. In germline, CDR1 is MNHEY, CDR2 SVGAGI. The DNA of the CDR3 is TGTGCCAGCACCGGGGCAGGCCCTACATCCTACGAGCAGTACTTC. Its translation: CASTGAGPTSYEQYF.

CDR3 sequence reads: CASSQGPSGGSYEQFF. For the CDR3, the DNA is TGTGCCAGCAGCCAAGGTCCTAGCGGGGGTTCTTATGAGCAGTTCTTC. The genes are TRBV4-2 and TRBJ2-1, with 10 bases identical to TRBD2. Germline V gives CDR1 LGHNA, CDR2 YNFKEQ. The CDR3 is 16 residues long. After removal of 1 base from V and 8 bases from J, the junction contained 8 bases not matched to a gene.

The chain has TRBV6-5 and TRBJ2-7, with TRBD2 as a possible D gene (5 bases). V was pared by 10 bases and J by 3 bases, with 19 bases between. The CDR3 runs 14 residues. Germline CDR1 and CDR2: MNHEY and SVGAGI. CDR3 region: CAIHRASEGYEQYF. CDR3 DNA: TGTGCCATCCATCGGGCCAGCGAGGGCTACGAGCAGTACTTC.

A word on this clone: Other DNA sequences in the same sample also yield this CDR3. This chain links TRBV9 with TRBJ2-1, with 7 positions matching TRBD1. V was clipped by 0 bases and J by 1 base; unmatched bases: 1. The germline V gene encodes CDR1 SGDLS and CDR2 YYNGEE. This CDR3 has 15 residues. Here the CDR3 DNA reads TGTGCCAGCAGCGTAGGACAGGGATCCTACAATGAGCAGTTCTTC. Translation gives CASSVGQGSYNEQFF.

This chain uses TRBV19 with TRBJ2-5, with 13 bases aligning to TRBD2. CDR3 length: 18 amino acids. CDR1 and CDR2 (germline): LNHDA, SQIVND (reference sequence). V was pared by 3 bases and J by 1 base, with 8 bases of the junction left unmatched. The CDR3, as DNA: TGTGCCAGTAGTATCCCCGGGACTAGCGGGGATATCCAAGAGACCCAGTACTTC. Translated: CASSIPGTSGDIQETQYF.

The rearrangement uses TRBV6-5 and TRBJ1-4; a possible D gene is TRBD1 (5 bases). The V gene lost 6 bases and the J gene lost 8 bases, with 16 bases spanning the gap. This CDR3 is built from 14 residues. CDR1 and CDR2 from the germline V gene are MNHEY and SVGAGI. The CDR3 reads CASRNVAGLEKLFF. Written as DNA, the CDR3 is TGTGCCAGCAGAAACGTGGCGGGGCTCGAAAAACTGTTTTTT.

This chain connects TRBV27 to TRBJ1-5, with D possibly matching TRBD1 (5 bases). CDR3 size: 13 residues. V lost 0 bases and J lost 7, with 7 bases in between. CDR1 and CDR2 from the germline V gene are MNHEY and SMNVEV (reference sequence). DNA for the CDR3: TGTGCCAGCAGTTTATCGAAGGGGCAGCCCCAGCATTTT. It is translated as CASSLSKGQPQHF.

The chain has TRBV24-1 and TRBJ2-3; 13 bases line up with TRBD2. This CDR3 has 17 amino acids. In germline, CDR1 is KGHDR, CDR2 SFDVKD. V shed 3 bases and J 6 bases; nucleotides not matched to a gene: 8. CDR3 loop: CATSDPGTSGVMDTQYF. The CDR3 DNA reads as TGTGCCACCAGTGATCCCGGGACTAGCGGGGTCATGGATACGCAGTATTTT.

The rearrangement uses TRBV10-3 and TRBJ2-5; 8 bases align to TRBD2. The V segment lost 7 bases and the J segment 5 bases; nucleotides outside the gene matches: 9. This CDR3 comprises 14 residues. Germline values: CDR1 ENHRY, CDR2 SYGVKD. In DNA form, the CDR3 reads TGTGCCATCACTAATTCCCGGGGGGGGGAGACCCAGTACTTC. Translation gives CAITNSRGGETQYF.

In this sample, this clone turned up once. V is TRBV7-2 and J is TRBJ2-7; 8 nucleotides line up with TRBD1. After removal of 6 bases from V and 1 base from J, the junction contained 11 bases not matched to a gene. Looked up from germline, CDR1 is SGHTA and CDR2 is FQGNSA. The CDR3 length is 16 residues. The CDR3 nucleotides read TGTGCCAGCAGGCAGGGGGCTGGAGGGTCATCCTACGAGCAGTACTTC. This translates into CASRQGAGGSSYEQYF.

In regard to this clone: The same CDR3 arises from other DNA sequences in this sample as well. The chain uses TRBV12-3 or TRBV12-4 and TRBJ2-1; D call uncertain. Trimming took off 3 bases at V and 4 bases at J, with 7 bases between the two ends. The CDR3 has 13 residues. CDR3 DNA sequence: TGTGCCAGCAGTTTGAACTCTTACAATGAGCAGTTCTTC. Protein product: CASSLNSYNEQFF.

The chain employs TRBV6-1 and TRBJ2-1, with 8 bases identical to TRBD2. Germline values: CDR1 MNHNS, CDR2 SASEGT. V gave up 3 bases and J gave up 6 bases; unmatched junction bases: 13. This CDR3 spans 17 amino acids. DNA for the CDR3: TGTGCCAGCAGTGATAACCCCATGCGGGGGGATTTCAATGAGCAGTTCTTC. Residues: CASSDNPMRGDFNEQFF.

The rearrangement joins TRBV19 to TRBJ1-1; D remains unclear. Germline lookup yields CDR1 LNHDA and CDR2 SQIVND (reference sequence). The CDR3 has 13 residues. V lost 5 bases and J 5 bases, leaving 12 bases between the germline ends. CDR3 nucleotide sequence: TGTGCCAGTAGTTTGGATTCGGAAACTGAAGCTTTCTTT. Its protein product is CASSLDSETEAFF.

V is TRBV5-3 and J is TRBJ1-2, with a weak D call TRBD1 (6 bases). TRBV5-3 falls under the ORF class, with uncertain function. This CDR3 comprises 15 residues. With 4 bases removed from V and 6 bases from J, the gap between germline ends came to 19 bases. The DNA of the CDR3 is TGTGCCAGAAGCGGAAGGAGGGAGGGGGGCCATGGCTACACCTTC. This translates into CARSGRREGGHGYTF.

This clone was counted a few times. This chain links TRBV7-9 with TRBJ2-5; D call uncertain. Germline lookup yields CDR1 SEHNR and CDR2 FQNEAQ (reference sequence). V lost 5 bases and J 2 bases, leaving 6 bases between the germline ends. The CDR3 totals 12 residues. For the CDR3, the DNA is TGTGCCAGCAGCCTATATCAAGAGACCCAGTACTTC. This gives the protein CASSLYQETQYF.

This sequence joins TRBV7-2 and TRBJ2-7, with D perhaps being TRBD1 or TRBD2 (5 bases each). V was shortened by 5 bases and J by 0 bases, with 11 bases between the two germline ends. Germline V gene sequence: CDR1 SGHTA, CDR2 FQGNSA. The CDR3 loop spans 14 amino acids. The CDR3 DNA reads as TGTGCCAGCAGCCGGGACGGGAACTCCTACGAGCAGTACTTC. Encoded protein: CASSRDGNSYEQYF.

Regarding this clone: Other DNA sequences in the same sample also yield this CDR3. The chain has TRBV5-1 and TRBJ2-3; the D gene is possibly TRBD1 (5 bases). The CDR3 runs to 14 residues. V was shortened by 0 bases and J by 0 bases, with 5 bases between the two germline ends. Germline CDR1 reads SGHRS; CDR2 reads YFSETQ. Here the CDR3 DNA reads TGCGCCAGCAGCTTGGGACAGAGCACAGATACGCAGTATTTT. Its protein is CASSLGQSTDTQYF.

The chain joins TRBV2 to TRBJ1-5, with D uncertain. The V gene's germline CDR1 is SNHLY and CDR2 FYNNEI. V gave up 8 bases and J gave up 8 bases, with 13 bases separating them. The CDR3 length is 12 residues. The CDR3 coding sequence is TGTGCCAGCCGGGTGTCTTCGGAGCCCCAGCATTTT. Residues: CASRVSSEPQHF.

V is TRBV7-9 and J is TRBJ1-1, with D hard to call. The CDR3 contains 14 residues. Trimming removed 5 bases from V and 6 bases from J, with 16 bases in between. Germline lookup yields CDR1 SEHNR and CDR2 FQNEAQ (reference sequence). Here the CDR3 DNA reads TGTGCCAGCAGCCCCATGTGGGTATCGGCTGAAGCTTTCTTT. As protein: CASSPMWVSAEAFF. Full variable domain (missing parts from reference TRBV7-9 and TRBJ1-1): DTGVSQNPRHKITKRGQNVTFRCDPISEHNRLYWYRQTLGQGPEFLTYFQNEAQLEKSRLLSDRFSAERPKGSFSTLEIQRTEQGDSAMYLCASSPMWVSAEAFFGQGTRLTVV.

CDR3 nucleotide sequence: TGTGCCAGCAGTTTAGCGCTGGGGTGGGAAGCTTTCTTT. Encoded protein: CASSLALGWEAFF. The gene calls are TRBV12-3 or TRBV12-4 and TRBJ1-1; D not certain. The CDR3 has 13 amino acids. The V end lost 0 bases, the J end lost 8 bases, and 10 bases lay between the germline ends.

The CDR3 DNA follows: TGTGCCAGCAGCTTTGAGGGAAGGACTAGCGGGGGTACGCAGTATTTT. Its translation is CASSFEGRTSGGTQYF. The V and J genes are TRBV5-4 and TRBJ2-3, with TRBD2 matching 13 bases. The trim removed 2 bases at V and 8 bases at J, leaving 8 bases unmatched. In germline, CDR1 is SGHNT, CDR2 YYREEE (reference sequence). The CDR3 has 16 residues.